This TCR beta chain was captured by sequencing in a study of cytomegalovirus exposure and HLA in healthy donors. The CDR3 is 16 amino acids. Germline CDR1 reads SGHTA; CDR2 reads FQGNSA. The V gene lost 4 bases and the J gene lost 3 bases, with 15 bases spanning the gap. PCR was performed using 60 Vbeta and 13 Jbeta primers. Assay used: immunoSEQ multiplex PCR; TCRdb lists only in-frame clones, some missing. The data show around 170,000 clones, over 80% seen once. Sequenced input: PBMCs. The receptor comes from a man in his forties or fifties in good health and CMV-seropositive. The J gene is TRBJ1-4, the V gene TRBV7-2; no reliable D call. CDR3 residues: CASSYQSGTPNEKLFF. CDR3 bases: TGTGCCAGCAGCTACCAAAGCGGCACTCCTAATGAAAAACTGTTTTTT.